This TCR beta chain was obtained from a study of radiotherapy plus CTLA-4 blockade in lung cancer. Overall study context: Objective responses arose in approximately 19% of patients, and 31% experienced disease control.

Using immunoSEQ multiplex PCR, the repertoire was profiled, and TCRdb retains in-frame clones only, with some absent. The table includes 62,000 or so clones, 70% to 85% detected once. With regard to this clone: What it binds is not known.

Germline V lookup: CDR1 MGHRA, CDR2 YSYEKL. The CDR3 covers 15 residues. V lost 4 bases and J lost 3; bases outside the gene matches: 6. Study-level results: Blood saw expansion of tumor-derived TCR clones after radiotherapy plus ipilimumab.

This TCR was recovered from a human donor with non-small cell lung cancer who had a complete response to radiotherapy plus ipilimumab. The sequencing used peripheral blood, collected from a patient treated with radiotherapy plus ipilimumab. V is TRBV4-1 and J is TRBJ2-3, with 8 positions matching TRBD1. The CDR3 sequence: CASSRTGFGTDTQYF. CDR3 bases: TGCGCCAGCAGCCGGACAGGGTTTGGTACAGATACGCAGTATTTT.